This entry concerns a single TCR beta chain. This entry belongs to a study of T cell changes during pregnancy in multiple sclerosis. V gave up 3 bases and J gave up 2 bases, with 12 bases separating them. This CDR3 is built from 15 residues. The germline gives CDR1 SGDLS, CDR2 YYNGEE. This table comes from immunoSEQ multiplex PCR, and its TCRdb copy is limited to in-frame clones, with some not included. The sample holds some 60,000 clones, 80% to 95% seen once. The sequence derives from a female donor with multiple sclerosis, enrolled in a pregnancy study. V usage is TRBV9 and J usage is TRBJ2-1, with a possible D match to TRBD1 (7 bases). The sample in question was peripheral blood, obtained in the first trimester of pregnancy. The CDR3 coding sequence is TGTGCCAGCAGCGCCCAGGGGGGTCCCTACAATGAGCAGTTCTTC. Encoded protein: CASSAQGGPYNEQFF.